These 15 T cell receptor beta chains were sequenced from one sample in a study of Tregs in tolerant kidney transplant recipients. Some clones are missing from TCRdb's copy, which holds only in-frame ones; the method was immunoSEQ multiplex PCR. This repertoire shows hundreds of thousands of clones, more than 65% found once; its top ten account for around 0.6%. Sequenced sample: CD4+ T cells from blood. The receptor source for this set is a human donor in good health.

V is TRBV27 and J is TRBJ2-6, with D perhaps TRBD1 (5 bases). CDR1 and CDR2 (germline): MNHEY, SMNVEV (reference sequence). This CDR3 spans 16 amino acids. Trimming removed 0 bases from V and 1 base from J, with 7 bases in between. This chain's CDR3 is CASSLSAGSGANVLTF. CDR3 in DNA: TGTGCCAGCAGTTTATCGGCAGGGTCTGGGGCCAACGTCCTGACTTTC.

This clone is a singleton in its sample. The chain recombines TRBV5-1 with TRBJ1-6; D not certain. CDR1 and CDR2 (germline): SGHRS, YFSETQ. The germline V and J ends were trimmed by 0 bases and 9 bases, with 10 bases remaining between them. The CDR3 is 14 residues long. The CDR3 sequence: CASSLAGYSSPLHF. The CDR3 DNA reads TGCGCCAGCAGCTTGGCCGGGTACTCTTCACCCCTCCACTTT.

The chain employs TRBV19 and TRBJ2-2; D remains ambiguous. Germline CDR1 is LNHDA and CDR2 is SQIVND (reference sequence). Trimming left V 2 bases short and J 4 bases short, with 11 bases between. This CDR3 is built from 15 residues. CDR3 DNA: TGTGCCAGTAGTATAACCTTTATATCCACCGGGGAGCTGTTTTTT. This sequence encodes CASSITFISTGELFF. The variable domain in full, with the rest retrieved from reference TRBV19 and TRBJ2-2, is DGGITQSPKYLFRKEGQNVTLSCEQNLNHDAMYWYRQDPGQGLRLIYYSQIVNDFQKGDIAEGYSVSREKKESFPLTVTSAQKNPTAFYLCASSITFISTGELFFGEGSRLTVL.

This clone appeared once. The chain employs TRBV6-5 and TRBJ1-1, with 9 bases matching TRBD1. Looked up from germline, CDR1 is MNHEY and CDR2 is SVGAGI. This CDR3 is 14 amino acids long. V lost 5 bases and J lost 3; bases outside the gene matches: 4. The CDR3 protein is CASSDRGGHTEAFF. The CDR3 nucleotides read TGTGCCAGCAGTGACAGGGGGGGCCACACTGAAGCTTTCTTT.

V usage is TRBV6-5 and J usage is TRBJ2-5; tentatively, D is TRBD2 (5 bases). CDR3 size: 12 residues. The V and J ends lost 6 bases and 2 bases respectively, with 7 bases between them. Germline V CDR1 and CDR2: MNHEY, SVGAGI. CDR3 DNA: TGTGCCAGCAGCTGGAGGCAAGAGACCCAGTACTTC. It encodes CASSWRQETQYF.

This chain links TRBV21-1 with TRBJ2-3; the table's D call, TRBD1, has no DNA check behind it. TRBV21-1 is termed a pseudogene. This CDR3 spans 16 amino acids. CDR3 region: CASSKVGDRGTDTQYF. The CDR3 DNA is TGTGCCAGCAGCAAAGTTGGGGACAGGGGAACAGATACGCAGTATTTT.

The V and J genes are TRBV6-1 and TRBJ2-7; D tentatively reads TRBD1 or TRBD2 (5 bases each). Germline loops: CDR1 MNHNS, CDR2 SASEGT. This CDR3 is built from 10 residues. This CDR3 reads CASISPGTFV. In nucleotides, the CDR3 is TGTGCCAGCATCTCTCCTGGGACCTTCGTC.

This chain connects TRBV18 to TRBJ1-2; perhaps TRBD1 as D (6 bases). In germline, CDR1 is KGHSH, CDR2 LQKENI. Trimming pared 2 bases from V and 2 bases from J, leaving 12 bases between. CDR3 length: 15 amino acids. Here the CDR3 reads CASSPSTGSNYGYTF. In DNA, the CDR3 is TGTGCCAGCTCACCATCTACAGGGTCAAACTATGGCTACACCTTC.

The J gene is TRBJ2-3, the V gene TRBV19; 10 bases are shared with TRBD2. V gave up 4 bases and J gave up 1 base; unmatched junction bases: 2. The V gene's germline CDR1 is LNHDA and CDR2 SQIVND (reference sequence). The CDR3 has 15 residues. The CDR3 is CASSNLAGGTDTQYF. In nucleotides, the CDR3 is TGTGCCAGTAGTAATCTAGCGGGGGGCACAGATACGCAGTATTTT.

The chain is built from TRBV2 and TRBJ2-7; D not certain. V shed 4 bases and J shed 2 bases, with 9 bases lying between them. This CDR3 is 13 amino acids long. Germline CDR1 SNHLY, CDR2 FYNNEI. The DNA of the CDR3 is TGTGCCAGCAGTGGATCGCTACCCTACGAGCAGTACTTC. The encoded protein is CASSGSLPYEQYF.

The chain couples TRBV7-9 to TRBJ1-1; 8 nucleotides align to TRBD1. The CDR3 is 14 residues long. Per the germline V gene, CDR1 is SEHNR and CDR2 is FQNEAQ (reference sequence). Trimming took 7 bases from V and 5 from J; bases not matched to a gene: 9. CDR3 loop: CASNRQGRDTEAFF. The CDR3 bases are TGTGCCAGCAATAGACAGGGGCGTGATACTGAAGCTTTCTTT.

The chain employs TRBV18 and TRBJ2-7, with 7 bases identical to TRBD1. Germline CDR1 KGHSH, CDR2 LQKENI. Trimming cost V 6 bases and J 5 bases; bases outside gene matches: 4. The CDR3 sequence is 12 residues long. CDR3 in DNA: TGTGCCAGCTCCGTCGACAGGGACGAGCAGTACTTC. Translation: CASSVDRDEQYF.

The chain joins TRBV19 to TRBJ2-1; 9 bases agree with TRBD2. The CDR3 runs to 18 residues. The V gene's germline CDR1 is LNHDA and CDR2 SQIVND (reference sequence). After removal of 3 bases from V and 4 bases from J, the junction contained 13 bases not matched to a gene. The DNA of the CDR3 is TGTGCCAGTAGTATTAGGGGACGTGCGGGGGGGCTGTACAATGAGCAGTTCTTC. Its translation: CASSIRGRAGGLYNEQFF. Using reference TRBV19 and TRBJ2-1 for the parts outside the CDR3, the full variable domain is DGGITQSPKYLFRKEGQNVTLSCEQNLNHDAMYWYRQDPGQGLRLIYYSQIVNDFQKGDIAEGYSVSREKKESFPLTVTSAQKNPTAFYLCASSIRGRAGGLYNEQFFGPGTRLTVL.

The chain couples TRBV6-5 to TRBJ1-3; D might be TRBD1 (5 bases). Germline V gene lookup returns CDR1 MNHEY and CDR2 SVGAGI. The CDR3 is 14 amino acids. The V and J ends lost 6 bases and 4 bases respectively, with 13 bases between them. For the CDR3, the DNA is TGTGCCAGCAGCCCATCAGGGAGGGGAAACACCATATATTTT. Protein product: CASSPSGRGNTIYF.

This chain links TRBV5-1 with TRBJ1-2, with D maybe TRBD1 (6 bases). Germline V gives CDR1 SGHRS, CDR2 YFSETQ. This CDR3 region has 15 residues. V was trimmed by 1 base and J by 8 bases, leaving 18 bases between them. In DNA form, the CDR3 reads TGCGCCAGCAGCTTGACACCGGGACAAATGGTCGGCTACACCTTC. Amino acids: CASSLTPGQMVGYTF.